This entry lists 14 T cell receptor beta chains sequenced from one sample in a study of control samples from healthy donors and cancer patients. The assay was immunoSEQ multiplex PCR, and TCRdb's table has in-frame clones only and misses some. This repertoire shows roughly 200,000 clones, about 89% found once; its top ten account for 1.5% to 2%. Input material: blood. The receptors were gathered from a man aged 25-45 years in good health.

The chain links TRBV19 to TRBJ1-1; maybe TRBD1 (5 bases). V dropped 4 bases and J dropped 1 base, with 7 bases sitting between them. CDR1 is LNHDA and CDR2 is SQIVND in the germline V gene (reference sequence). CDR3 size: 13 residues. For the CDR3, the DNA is TGTGCCAGTAGTACAGGGACGAACACTGAAGCTTTCTTT. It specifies CASSTGTNTEAFF. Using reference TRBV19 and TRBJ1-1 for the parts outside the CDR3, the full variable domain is DGGITQSPKYLFRKEGQNVTLSCEQNLNHDAMYWYRQDPGQGLRLIYYSQIVNDFQKGDIAEGYSVSREKKESFPLTVTSAQKNPTAFYLCASSTGTNTEAFFGQGTRLTVV.

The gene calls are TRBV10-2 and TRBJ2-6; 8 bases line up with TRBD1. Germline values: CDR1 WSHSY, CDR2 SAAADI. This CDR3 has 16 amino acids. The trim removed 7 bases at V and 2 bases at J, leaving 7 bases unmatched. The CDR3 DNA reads TGCGCCAGCATAGAGGACAGGGATACTGGGGCCAACGTCCTGACTTTC. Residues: CASIEDRDTGANVLTF.

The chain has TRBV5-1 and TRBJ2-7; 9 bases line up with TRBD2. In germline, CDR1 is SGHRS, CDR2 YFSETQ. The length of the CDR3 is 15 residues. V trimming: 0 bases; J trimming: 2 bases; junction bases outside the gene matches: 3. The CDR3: CASSLGGGGAYEQYF. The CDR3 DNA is TGCGCCAGCAGCTTGGGCGGCGGGGGGGCCTACGAGCAGTACTTC.

In DNA, the CDR3 is TGTGCCAGTAGATTGGGGACAGGATCGTGGAATAATGAAAAACTGTTTTTT. Translated: CASRLGTGSWNNEKLFF. This rearrangement joins TRBV19 to TRBJ1-4; TRBD1 aligns across 8 bases. J lost 4 bases, V lost 6 bases, and 13 bases had no gene match. This CDR3 is built from 17 residues. Germline V gene sequence: CDR1 LNHDA, CDR2 SQIVND (reference sequence).

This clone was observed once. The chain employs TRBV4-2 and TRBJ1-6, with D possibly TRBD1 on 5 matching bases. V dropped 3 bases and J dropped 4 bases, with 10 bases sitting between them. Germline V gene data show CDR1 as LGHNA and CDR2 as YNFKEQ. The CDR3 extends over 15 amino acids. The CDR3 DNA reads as TGTGCCAGCAGCCAGGGGGACCCTTATAATTCACCCCTCCACTTT. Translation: CASSQGDPYNSPLHF.

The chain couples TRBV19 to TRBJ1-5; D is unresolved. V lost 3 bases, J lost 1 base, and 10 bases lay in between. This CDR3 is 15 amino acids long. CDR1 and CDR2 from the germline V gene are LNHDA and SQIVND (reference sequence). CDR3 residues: CASSIADLSNQPQHF. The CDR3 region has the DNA TGTGCCAGTAGTATTGCGGACCTAAGCAATCAGCCCCAGCATTTT.

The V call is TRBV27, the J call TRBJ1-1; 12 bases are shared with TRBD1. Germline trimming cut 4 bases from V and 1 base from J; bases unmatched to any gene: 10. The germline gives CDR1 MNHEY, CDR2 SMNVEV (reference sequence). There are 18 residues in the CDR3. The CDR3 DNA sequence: TGTGCCAGCAGTTACCTCCGGGACAGGGGGCGAGAGAACACTGAAGCTTTCTTT. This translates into CASSYLRDRGRENTEAFF.

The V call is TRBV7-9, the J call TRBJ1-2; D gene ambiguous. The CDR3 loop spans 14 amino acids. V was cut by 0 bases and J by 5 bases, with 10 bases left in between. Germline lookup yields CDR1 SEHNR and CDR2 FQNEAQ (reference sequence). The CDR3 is CASSLADGVYGYTF. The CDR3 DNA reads TGTGCCAGCAGCTTAGCTGACGGGGTATATGGCTACACCTTC.

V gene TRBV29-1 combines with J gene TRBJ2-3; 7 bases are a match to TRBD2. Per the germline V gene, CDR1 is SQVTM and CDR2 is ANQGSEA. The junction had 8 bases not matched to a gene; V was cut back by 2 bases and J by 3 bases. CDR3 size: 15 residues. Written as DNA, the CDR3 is TGCAGCGTTGAATTTTCGAGCGGGGCGACAGATACGCAGTATTTT. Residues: CSVEFSSGATDTQYF.

CDR3 amino acids: CASSPPANTEAFF. The CDR3 DNA reads as TGTGCCAGCAGCCCTCCAGCGAACACTGAAGCTTTCTTT. J is TRBJ1-1 and V is TRBV28, with unresolved D. The length of the CDR3 is 13 residues. V gave up 6 bases and J gave up 1 base, with 9 bases separating them. CDR1 MDHEN and CDR2 SYDVKM come from the germline V gene.

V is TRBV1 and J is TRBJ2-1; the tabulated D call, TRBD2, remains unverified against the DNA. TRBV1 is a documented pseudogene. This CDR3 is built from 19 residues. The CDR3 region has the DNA TGCACCAGCAGCCAAGGACCCAGCAGCGGCGGGGGGGCCAGGAATGAGCAGTTCTTC. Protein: CTSSQGPSSGGGARNEQFF.

The CDR3 here is CASSRTGSGNTIYF. The CDR3 DNA sequence: TGTGCCAGCAGTCGGACAGGGTCTGGAAACACCATATATTTT. The chain is built from TRBV2 and TRBJ1-3, with 8 bases that match TRBD1. V lost 5 bases and J lost 1; bases outside the gene matches: 1. This CDR3 spans 14 amino acids. Germline V lookup: CDR1 SNHLY, CDR2 FYNNEI.

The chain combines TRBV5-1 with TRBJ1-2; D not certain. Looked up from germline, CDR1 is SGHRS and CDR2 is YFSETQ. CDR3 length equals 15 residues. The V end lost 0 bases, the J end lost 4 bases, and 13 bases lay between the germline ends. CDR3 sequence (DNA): TGCGCCAGCAGCTTGGACCCTATTGGAGGCTATGGCTACACCTTC. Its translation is CASSLDPIGGYGYTF.

CDR3 in amino acids: CATSPIPRDIAYEQYF. CDR3 coding DNA: TGTGCCACCAGCCCCATCCCCCGGGACATAGCCTACGAGCAGTACTTC. The V call is TRBV15, the J call TRBJ2-7; TRBD1 might be the D (6 bases). CDR3 length: 16 amino acids. Looked up from germline, CDR1 is LNHNV and CDR2 is YYDKDF (reference sequence). The ends were cut back, 5 bases at V and 2 bases at J, with 19 bases in the middle.